This is a list of T cell receptor beta chains from one sample in a study of blood T cell repertoires in COVID-19. TCRdb's copy holds only in-frame clones and misses some; the assay was immunoSEQ multiplex PCR. The sample contains 140,000 to 150,000 clones, about 87% of which appear only once. The source material was PBMCs or T cells enriched from blood (not recorded which). All receptors derive from a man in his 60s who had recovered from COVID-19. Both conserved end residues are part of each CDR3. A D gene is named only where the DNA matches it firmly. Expanded clones are given a class, and other clones once, few, many or no size at all.

cdr3_aa cdr3_nt j_call d_call v_call clone_size
CASSLEVTGKQFF TGTGCCAGCAGCTTAGAAGTGACGGGGAAGCAGTTCTTC TRBJ2-1 . TRBV11-2 .
CAWSLGGHPNQPQHF TGTGCCTGGAGTTTAGGTGGGCACCCTAATCAGCCCCAGCATTTT TRBJ1-5 . TRBV30 .
CASSTAYEQYF TGTGCCAGCAGCACAGCCTACGAGCAGTACTTC TRBJ2-7 . TRBV7-2 .
CASSLRQGSNYEQYF TGTGCCAGCAGTTTAAGACAGGGGTCTAACTACGAGCAGTACTTC TRBJ2-7 TRBD1 TRBV27 .
CASSRGQGAYEQYF TGTGCCAGCAGCCGAGGACAGGGGGCCTACGAGCAGTACTTC TRBJ2-7 TRBD1 TRBV3-1/TRBV3-2 .
CASKGTQSFSSYEQYF TGTGCCAGCAAGGGGACTCAGAGCTTCAGCTCCTACGAGCAGTACTTC TRBJ2-7 . TRBV2 .
CASSRSGGQDKNIQYF TGTGCCAGCAGCCGGTCCGGGGGGCAGGACAAAAACATTCAGTACTTC TRBJ2-4 . TRBV11-3 .
CATSRDGTGTGEQYF TGTGCCACCAGCAGAGACGGGACAGGGACCGGCGAGCAGTACTTC TRBJ2-7 TRBD1 TRBV15 .
CASSSGPSGGPDTQYF TGTGCCAGCAGTTCAGGGCCTAGCGGGGGGCCAGATACGCAGTATTTT TRBJ2-3 TRBD2 TRBV7-9 .
CSASLGAGTGELFF TGCAGTGCTAGTTTGGGGGCCGGCACCGGGGAGCTGTTTTTT TRBJ2-2 . TRBV20-1 .
CALDRTPTEKLFF TGTGCCTTGGACAGGACTCCTACTGAAAAACTGTTTTTT TRBJ1-4 TRBD1 TRBV30 .
CAISEPGEGNQPQHF TGTGCCATCAGTGAGCCGGGGGAGGGCAATCAGCCCCAGCATTTT TRBJ1-5 . TRBV10-3 .
CAWSVLKTGGRNTIYF TGTGCCTGGAGTGTACTTAAGACAGGGGGCAGGAACACCATATATTTT TRBJ1-3 TRBD1 TRBV30 few
CASSYSKPGYEQYF TGTGCCAGCAGTTACTCGAAACCGGGCTACGAGCAGTACTTC TRBJ2-7 . TRBV6-5 .
CASRDRTNYGYTF TGTGCCTCAAGGGACAGAACTAACTATGGCTACACCTTC TRBJ1-2 TRBD1 TRBV9 .
CASSEGGQGMAEAFF TGTGCCAGCAGTGAAGGGGGACAGGGGATGGCTGAAGCTTTCTTT TRBJ1-1 TRBD1 TRBV6-1 .
CASRSTGTGGLQYF TGTGCCAGCAGGAGCACCGGGACAGGGGGTCTCCAGTACTTC TRBJ2-5 TRBD1 TRBV6-5 .
CASSIQYNSPLHF TGTGCCAGTAGTATACAGTATAATTCACCCCTCCACTTT TRBJ1-6 . TRBV19 .
CASSGRRGYEQYF TGTGCCAGCAGTGGCAGGCGAGGGTACGAGCAGTACTTC TRBJ2-7 . TRBV2 .
CASSLGQGYGYTF TGTGCCAGCAGCTTAGGGCAGGGCTATGGCTACACCTTC TRBJ1-2 . TRBV11-2 .
CASSPVGAGGFYEQYF TGTGCCAGCAGCCCCGTGGGAGCGGGGGGATTCTACGAGCAGTACTTC TRBJ2-7 TRBD2 TRBV28 .
CASSQVQAGAGEKLFF TGTGCCAGCAGCCAAGTCCAGGCAGGGGCAGGAGAAAAACTGTTTTTT TRBJ1-4 . TRBV4-2 .
CASSEATSFSMHTQYF TGTGCCAGTAGTGAGGCCACTAGCTTTTCCATGCATACGCAGTATTTT TRBJ2-3 . TRBV19 .
CASSLRGATFNEQFF TGTGCCAGCAGTCTCAGGGGCGCGACCTTCAATGAGCAGTTCTTC TRBJ2-1 . TRBV7-6 .
CASSHSGWSNQPQHF TGTGCCAGCAGTCATTCAGGGTGGAGCAATCAGCCCCAGCATTTT TRBJ1-5 . TRBV6-6 .
CASTLPGDYSPLHF TGTGCCAGCACCCTTCCTGGAGACTATTCACCCCTCCACTTT TRBJ1-6 . TRBV7-8 .
CASSQDFAGAKKPQHF TGCGCCAGCAGCCAAGATTTCGCGGGAGCAAAAAAGCCCCAGCATTTT TRBJ1-5 . TRBV4-1 .
CASSLSGAVRALHF TGTGCCAGCAGTTTAAGTGGTGCTGTTCGGGCCCTCCACTTT TRBJ1-6 . TRBV27 .
CASSSDRYNEQFF TGTGCCAGCTCAAGCGACAGGTACAATGAGCAGTTCTTC TRBJ2-1 . TRBV18 .
CASRSNYGYTF TGTGCCAGCAGATCGAACTATGGCTACACCTTC TRBJ1-2 . TRBV28 .
CASVSEVNSYEQYF TGTGCCAGCGTGTCTGAGGTTAATTCCTACGAGCAGTACTTC TRBJ2-7 . TRBV28 few
CASPSYEQYF TGTGCCAGCCCATCCTACGAGCAGTACTTC TRBJ2-7 . TRBV25-1 .
CASSRQGNTEAFF TGTGCCAGCAGCCGACAGGGGAACACTGAAGCTTTCTTT TRBJ1-1 TRBD1 TRBV5-4 once
CASSVALGVGEQFF TGTGCCAGCAGCGTAGCACTCGGTGTTGGTGAGCAGTTCTTC TRBJ2-1 . TRBV9 few
CASSQEAGIGYEQYF TGCGCCAGCAGCCAAGAAGCAGGTATTGGTTACGAGCAGTACTTC TRBJ2-7 . TRBV4-1 .
CASSSRYEQYF TGTGCCAGCAGCTCCCGTTACGAGCAGTACTTC TRBJ2-7 . TRBV2 .
CASSLDPTGTIF TGTGCCAGCAGTTTGGACCCTACAGGTACTATTTTT TRBJ1-1 . TRBV12-3/TRBV12-4 few